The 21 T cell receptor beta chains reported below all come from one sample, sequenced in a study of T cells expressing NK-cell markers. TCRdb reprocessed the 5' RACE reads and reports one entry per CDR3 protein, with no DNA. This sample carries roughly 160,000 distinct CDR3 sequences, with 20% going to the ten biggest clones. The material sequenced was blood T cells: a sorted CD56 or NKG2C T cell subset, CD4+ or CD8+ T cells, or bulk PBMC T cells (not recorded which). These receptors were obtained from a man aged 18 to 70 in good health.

The CDR3 reads CATQGGTGNEQFF. This chain connects TRBV2 to TRBJ2-1. Germline-derived CDR1 and CDR2 are SNHLY and FYNNEI. The CDR3 runs 13 residues. Combining the CDR3 with reference TRBV2 and TRBJ2-1 gives the whole variable domain EPEVTQTPSHQVTQMGQEVILRCVPISNHLYFYWYRQILGQKVEFLVSFYNNEISEKSEIFDDQFSVERPDGSNFTLKIRSTKLEDSAMYFCATQGGTGNEQFFGPGTRLTVL.

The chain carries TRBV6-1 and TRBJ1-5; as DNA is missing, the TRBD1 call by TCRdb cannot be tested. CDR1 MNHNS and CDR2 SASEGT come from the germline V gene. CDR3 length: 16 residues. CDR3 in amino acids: CASSETPGAINQPQHF.

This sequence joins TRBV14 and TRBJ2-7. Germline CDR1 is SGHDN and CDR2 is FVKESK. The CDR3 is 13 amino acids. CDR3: CASSQDLGHGQYF.

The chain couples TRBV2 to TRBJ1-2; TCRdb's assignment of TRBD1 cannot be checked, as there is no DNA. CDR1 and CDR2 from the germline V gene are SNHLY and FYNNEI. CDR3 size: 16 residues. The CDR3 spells CASSTAGTQANYGYTF.

The CDR3 region is CASSQPGQGEYEQYF. V gene TRBV19 combines with J gene TRBJ2-7; TCRdb calls TRBD1, which cannot be checked without DNA. The CDR3 extends over 15 amino acids. The germline V gene encodes CDR1 LNHDA and CDR2 SQIVND (reference sequence).

This CDR3 is CASSLLGGLAKNIQYF. The gene calls are TRBV28 and TRBJ2-4. From germline, CDR1 is MDHEN and CDR2 SYDVKM. CDR3 size: 16 residues.

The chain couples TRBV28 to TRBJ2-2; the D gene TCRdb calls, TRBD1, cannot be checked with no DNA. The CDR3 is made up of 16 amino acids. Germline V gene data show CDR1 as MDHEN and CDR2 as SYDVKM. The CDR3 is CASSRWTVANTGELFF.

CDR3 sequence: CASSKIALRGGKTQYF. The chain links TRBV21-1 to TRBJ2-5; TCRdb selects TRBD1, and the lack of DNA leaves this call unchecked. TRBV21-1 corresponds to a pseudogene. The CDR3 runs to 16 residues.

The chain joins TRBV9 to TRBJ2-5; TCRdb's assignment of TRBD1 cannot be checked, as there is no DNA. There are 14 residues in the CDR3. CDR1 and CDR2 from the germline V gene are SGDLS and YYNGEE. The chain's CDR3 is CACRTGQIQETQYF.

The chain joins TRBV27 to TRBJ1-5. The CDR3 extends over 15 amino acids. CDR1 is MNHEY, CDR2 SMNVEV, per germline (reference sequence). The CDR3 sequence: CASSFFLGSNQPQHF.

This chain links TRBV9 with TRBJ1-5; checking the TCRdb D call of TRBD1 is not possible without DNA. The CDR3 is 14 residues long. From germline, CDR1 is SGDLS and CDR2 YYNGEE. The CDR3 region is CASSVGTGRVPQHF.

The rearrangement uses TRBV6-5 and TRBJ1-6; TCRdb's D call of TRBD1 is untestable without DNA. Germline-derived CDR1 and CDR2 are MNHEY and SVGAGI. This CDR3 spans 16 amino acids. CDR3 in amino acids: CASSYSKGERNSPLHF.

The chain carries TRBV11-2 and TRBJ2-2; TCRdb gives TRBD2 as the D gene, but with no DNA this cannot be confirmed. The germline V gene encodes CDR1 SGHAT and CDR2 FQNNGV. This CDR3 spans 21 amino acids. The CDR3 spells CASKIPPPGLAGTPNTGELFF.

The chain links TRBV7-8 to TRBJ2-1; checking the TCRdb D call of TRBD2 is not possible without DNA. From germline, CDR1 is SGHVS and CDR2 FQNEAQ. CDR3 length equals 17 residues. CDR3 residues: CASSLEQRGVAYNEQFF. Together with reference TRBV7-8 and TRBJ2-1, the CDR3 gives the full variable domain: GAGVSQSPRYKVAKRGQDVALRCDPISGHVSLFWYQQALGQGPEFLTYFQNEAQLDKSGLPSDRFFAERPEGSVSTLKIQRTQQEDSAVYLCASSLEQRGVAYNEQFFGPGTRLTVL.

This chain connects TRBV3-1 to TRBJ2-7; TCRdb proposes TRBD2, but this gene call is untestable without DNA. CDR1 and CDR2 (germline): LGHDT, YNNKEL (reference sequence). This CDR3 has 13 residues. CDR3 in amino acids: CASSHTSISEQYF.

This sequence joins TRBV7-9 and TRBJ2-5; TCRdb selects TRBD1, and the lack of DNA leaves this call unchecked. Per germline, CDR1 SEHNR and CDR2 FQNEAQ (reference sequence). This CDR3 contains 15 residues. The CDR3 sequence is CASSSIDRPKETQYF.

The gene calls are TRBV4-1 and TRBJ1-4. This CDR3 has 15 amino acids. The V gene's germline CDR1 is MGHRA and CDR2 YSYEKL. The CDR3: CASSQVVDPDEKLFF.

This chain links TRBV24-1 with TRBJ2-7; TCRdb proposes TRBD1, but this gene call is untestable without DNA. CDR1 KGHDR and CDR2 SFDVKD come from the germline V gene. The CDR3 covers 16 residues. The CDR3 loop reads CATSDLLTGPSDEQYF.

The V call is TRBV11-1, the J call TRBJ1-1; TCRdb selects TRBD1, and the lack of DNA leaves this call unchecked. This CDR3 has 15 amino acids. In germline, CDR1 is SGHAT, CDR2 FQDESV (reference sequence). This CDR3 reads CASSIYTGSITEAFF. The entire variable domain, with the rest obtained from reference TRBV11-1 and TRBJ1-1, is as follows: EAEVAQSPRYKITEKSQAVAFWCDPISGHATLYWYRQILGQGPELLVQFQDESVVDDSQLPKDRFSAERLKGVDSTLKIQPAELGDSAMYLCASSIYTGSITEAFFGQGTRLTVV.

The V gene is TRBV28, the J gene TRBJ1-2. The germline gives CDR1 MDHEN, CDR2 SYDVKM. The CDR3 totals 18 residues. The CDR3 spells CASSFVLARSDPNYGYTF.

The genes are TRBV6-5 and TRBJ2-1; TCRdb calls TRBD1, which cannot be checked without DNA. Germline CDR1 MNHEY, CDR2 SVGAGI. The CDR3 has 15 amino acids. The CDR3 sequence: CASSYGQQRDNEQFF.